This entry lists 20 T cell receptor beta chains sequenced from one sample in a study of PD-1 blockade in classical Hodgkin lymphoma (TCRdb year 2020). The library was made by the immunoSEQ multiplex PCR assay. Here the immuneACCESS table is served through TCRdb, limited to in-frame sequences with V and J called. Missing clones are a known gap in these copies; in checked studies unresolved V genes cover under half, and the rest lacks a known reason. The sample includes about 46,000 clones, with around 74% observed a single time. In total, the top ten clones hold around 12% of the sample. The time point label on this specimen signifies: cycle 4 day 1 (C4D1), after around six weeks of nivolumab. Every trial patient had relapsed following autologous stem cell transplantation, and prior brentuximab vedotin exposure was what differed among cohorts A, B and C. The source material was peripheral blood mononuclear cells (PBMCs), sampled before the fourth cycle of nivolumab. All receptors come from a human donor with classical Hodgkin lymphoma.

This clone was observed a few times. The DNA of the CDR3 is TGTGCCAGCACCTGGGAGGGTTCAACCTACAATGAGCAGTTCTTC. Its protein product is CASTWEGSTYNEQFF. The rearrangement links TRBV28 to TRBJ2-1, with 7 bases fitting TRBD2. The germline V gene encodes CDR1 MDHEN and CDR2 SYDVKM. This CDR3 contains 15 residues. The junction had 8 bases not matched to a gene; V was cut back by 7 bases and J by 2 bases.

J is TRBJ2-5 and V is TRBV5-4; 7 positions match TRBD1. Germline CDR1 SGHNT, CDR2 YYREEE (reference sequence). With V trimmed by 4 bases and J by 2 bases, 5 bases remained unmatched. There are 14 residues in the CDR3. CDR3 protein: CASSPQGVQETQYF. The CDR3 DNA reads TGTGCCAGCAGCCCGCAGGGGGTTCAAGAGACCCAGTACTTC. The full variable domain, rest sourced from reference TRBV5-4 and TRBJ2-5, is ETGVTQSPTHLIKTRGQQVTLRCSSQSGHNTVSWYQQALGQGPQFIFQYYREEENGRGNFPPRFSGLQFPNYSSELNVNALELDDSALYLCASSPQGVQETQYFGPGTRLLVL.

The V and J genes are TRBV7-9 and TRBJ2-7, with TRBD1 as a possible D gene (5 bases). The V gene lost 5 bases and the J gene lost 5 bases, with 13 bases spanning the gap. This CDR3 is 13 amino acids long. Germline V gene sequence: CDR1 SEHNR, CDR2 FQNEAQ (reference sequence). The CDR3 DNA reads as TGTGCCAGCAGCGGTGACAGCCTCCACGAGCAGTACTTC. Translated: CASSGDSLHEQYF. Supplemented by reference TRBV7-9 and TRBJ2-7, the full variable domain reads DTGVSQNPRHKITKRGQNVTFRCDPISEHNRLYWYRQTLGQGPEFLTYFQNEAQLEKSRLLSDRFSAERPKGSFSTLEIQRTEQGDSAMYLCASSGDSLHEQYFGPGTRLTVT.

The CDR3 DNA sequence: TGTGCCAGCTCACCCCTAGCGGGCGAGAGTCAAGAGACCCAGTACTTC. Its translation is CASSPLAGESQETQYF. The genes are TRBV18 and TRBJ2-5, with 8 bases aligning to TRBD2. The length of the CDR3 is 16 residues. The germline gives CDR1 KGHSH, CDR2 LQKENI. The V and J ends lost 3 bases and 2 bases, in that order; junction bases with no gene match: 8. Variable domain in full (rest from reference TRBV18 and TRBJ2-5): NAGVMQNPRHLVRRRGQEARLRCSPMKGHSHVYWYRQLPEEGLKFMVYLQKENIIDESGMPKERFSAEFPKEGPSILRIQQVVRGDSAAYFCASSPLAGESQETQYFGPGTRLLVL.

V and J are TRBV28 and TRBJ1-2; tentative D call: TRBD1 (6 bases). This CDR3 region has 15 residues. From germline, CDR1 is MDHEN and CDR2 SYDVKM. V was shortened by 3 bases and J by 3 bases, with 14 bases between the two germline ends. The CDR3 bases are TGTGCCAGCAGTTTCCAGGACAGAGATTACTATGGCTACACCTTC. Translating gives CASSFQDRDYYGYTF.

This clone has just a few counts. This same CDR3 is encoded by further DNA sequences in the sample. This rearrangement joins TRBV28 to TRBJ1-5; D gene ambiguous. The CDR3 sequence is 11 residues long. The V gene's germline CDR1 is MDHEN and CDR2 SYDVKM. Between the trimmed V and J ends, which lost 5 bases and 4 bases, there was a span of 3 bases. The CDR3 region has the DNA TGTGCCAGCAGTCTGAATCAGCCCCAGCATTTT. This codes for CASSLNQPQHF.

The V and J genes are TRBV28 and TRBJ1-5; no reliable D call. CDR1 MDHEN and CDR2 SYDVKM come from the germline V gene. The V end was cut by 7 bases, the J end by 5 bases, with 15 bases between. There are 14 residues in the CDR3. CDR3 DNA sequence: TGTGCCAGCATCGAACGGGCTCCGTATCAGCCCCAGCATTTT. It specifies CASIERAPYQPQHF. Filled out from reference TRBV28 and TRBJ1-5, the complete variable domain reads DVKVTQSSRYLVKRTGEKVFLECVQDMDHENMFWYRQDPGLGLRLIYFSYDVKMKEKGDIPEGYSVSREKKERFSLILESASTNQTSMYLCASIERAPYQPQHFGDGTRLSIL.

The chain carries TRBV23-1 and TRBJ2-3; D is ambiguous. TRBV23-1 counts as an open reading frame of uncertain function. The CDR3 loop spans 20 amino acids. V was pared by 6 bases and J by 1 base, with 29 bases between. This chain's CDR3 is CASRQTPYRALVKGTDTQYF. The CDR3 nucleotides read TGCGCCAGCAGGCAAACCCCCTACCGGGCTCTAGTAAAGGGCACAGATACGCAGTATTTT.

The chain joins TRBV29-1 to TRBJ2-1; the D gene is possibly TRBD2 (6 bases). This CDR3 region has 13 residues. V was trimmed by 7 bases and J by 5 bases, leaving 15 bases between them. Germline CDR1 SQVTM, CDR2 ANQGSEA. CDR3 protein: CSGGGEANNEQFF. In DNA form, the CDR3 reads TGCAGCGGGGGCGGGGAGGCCAACAATGAGCAGTTCTTC.

Here the CDR3 reads CASSPRTGVNTEAFF. CDR3 sequence (DNA): TGTGCCAGCAGCCCCCGGACAGGGGTGAACACTGAAGCTTTCTTT. V and J are TRBV7-9 and TRBJ1-1, with 9 bases that match TRBD1. CDR3 length equals 15 residues. Germline CDR1 SEHNR, CDR2 FQNEAQ (reference sequence). The ends lost 5 bases at V and 0 bases at J; junction bases unmatched: 4. Full variable domain (outside the CDR3, taken from reference TRBV7-9 and TRBJ1-1): DTGVSQNPRHKITKRGQNVTFRCDPISEHNRLYWYRQTLGQGPEFLTYFQNEAQLEKSRLLSDRFSAERPKGSFSTLEIQRTEQGDSAMYLCASSPRTGVNTEAFFGQGTRLTVV.

The genes are TRBV7-9 and TRBJ1-2; 7 positions match TRBD1. CDR3 size: 15 residues. Losses at the gene ends were 5 bases for V and 2 bases for J; bases not matched to a gene: 8. In germline, CDR1 is SEHNR, CDR2 FQNEAQ (reference sequence). Here the CDR3 reads CASSPKGQPNYGYTF. Here the CDR3 DNA reads TGTGCCAGCAGCCCCAAGGGACAGCCCAACTATGGCTACACCTTC.

The V call is TRBV7-8, the J call TRBJ1-5; D is uncertain. The germline V gene encodes CDR1 SGHVS and CDR2 FQNEAQ. The length of the CDR3 is 13 residues. Trimming took off 4 bases at V and 5 bases at J, with 9 bases between the two ends. CDR3 amino acids: CASSSRGDQPQHF. The CDR3 nucleotides read TGTGCCAGCAGCTCCCGTGGTGATCAGCCCCAGCATTTT.

This chain uses TRBV4-1 with TRBJ2-7; 9 nucleotides match TRBD2. Looked up from germline, CDR1 is MGHRA and CDR2 is YSYEKL. The length of the CDR3 is 17 residues. Trimming took 0 bases from V and 4 from J; bases not matched to a gene: 10. The CDR3 loop reads CASSQDRTGTSRYEQYF. In DNA form, the CDR3 reads TGCGCCAGCAGCCAAGACCGAACCGGGACTAGCAGGTACGAGCAGTACTTC.

This clone has a single count. V is TRBV5-4 and J is TRBJ2-3; 11 positions match TRBD2. The CDR3 runs to 16 residues. Germline CDR1 and CDR2: SGHNT and YYREEE (reference sequence). After removal of 2 bases from V and 4 bases from J, the junction contained 6 bases not matched to a gene. The CDR3 protein is CASSFTSGRLADTQYF. CDR3 nucleotides: TGTGCCAGCAGCTTTACTAGCGGGAGATTGGCAGATACGCAGTATTTT.

The chain links TRBV4-1 to TRBJ1-2, with D possibly matching TRBD1 (6 bases). This CDR3 has 14 residues. CDR1 and CDR2 (germline): MGHRA, YSYEKL. Trimming pared 1 base from V and 8 bases from J, leaving 14 bases between. CDR3: CASSQAARGRGYTF. The CDR3 DNA reads TGCGCCAGCAGCCAAGCCGCCAGGGGACGCGGCTACACCTTC.

The chain recombines TRBV2 with TRBJ2-3, with D tentatively TRBD2 (5 bases). V lost 4 bases to trimming and J lost 5 bases, with 7 bases between them. The CDR3 contains 12 residues. Germline lookup yields CDR1 SNHLY and CDR2 FYNNEI. The CDR3 coding sequence is TGTGCCAGCAGTGGGAGCGGAGATACGCAGTATTTT. It translates to CASSGSGDTQYF.

This clone was counted between two and nine times. This chain joins TRBV7-6 and TRBJ2-7, with D unresolved. The V gene's germline CDR1 is SGHVS and CDR2 FNYEAQ. V was trimmed by 3 bases and J by 0 bases, leaving 9 bases between them. The CDR3 spans 14 residues. Here the CDR3 reads CASSFSWDSYEQYF. The CDR3, as DNA: TGTGCCAGCAGCTTTAGTTGGGACTCCTACGAGCAGTACTTC. Based on the CDR3 plus reference TRBV7-6 and TRBJ2-7, the full variable domain is GAGVSQSPRYKVTKRGQDVALRCDPISGHVSLYWYRQALGQGPEFLTYFNYEAQQDKSGLPNDRFSAERPEGSISTLTIQRTEQRDSAMYRCASSFSWDSYEQYFGPGTRLTVT.

In this sample, this clone turned up a few times. V is TRBV7-9 and J is TRBJ2-7, with 7 bases matching TRBD1. V gave up 1 base and J gave up 3 bases; unmatched junction bases: 0. The germline gives CDR1 SEHNR, CDR2 FQNEAQ (reference sequence). This CDR3 contains 13 residues. This CDR3 is CASSLGTGYEQYF. CDR3 DNA: TGTGCCAGCAGCTTAGGGACAGGCTACGAGCAGTACTTC.

The chain uses TRBV14 and TRBJ2-5; 7 bases are shared with TRBD1. The CDR3 runs 19 residues. The germline V gene encodes CDR1 SGHDN and CDR2 FVKESK. V was clipped by 4 bases and J by 0 bases; unmatched bases: 17. CDR3 residues: CASSRGTGTALTYQETQYF. The DNA of the CDR3 is TGTGCCAGCAGCCGAGGGACCGGGACAGCACTTACGTACCAAGAGACCCAGTACTTC.

This clone came up many times. This chain joins TRBV28 and TRBJ2-5, with 14 bases lining up with TRBD2. V shed 1 base and J 5 bases; nucleotides not matched to a gene: 6. Germline V gives CDR1 MDHEN, CDR2 SYDVKM. The CDR3 length is 17 residues. CDR3 in amino acids: CASSLFRLAGGQETQYF. CDR3 DNA: TGTGCCAGCAGTTTATTCAGACTAGCGGGAGGGCAGGAGACCCAGTACTTC.